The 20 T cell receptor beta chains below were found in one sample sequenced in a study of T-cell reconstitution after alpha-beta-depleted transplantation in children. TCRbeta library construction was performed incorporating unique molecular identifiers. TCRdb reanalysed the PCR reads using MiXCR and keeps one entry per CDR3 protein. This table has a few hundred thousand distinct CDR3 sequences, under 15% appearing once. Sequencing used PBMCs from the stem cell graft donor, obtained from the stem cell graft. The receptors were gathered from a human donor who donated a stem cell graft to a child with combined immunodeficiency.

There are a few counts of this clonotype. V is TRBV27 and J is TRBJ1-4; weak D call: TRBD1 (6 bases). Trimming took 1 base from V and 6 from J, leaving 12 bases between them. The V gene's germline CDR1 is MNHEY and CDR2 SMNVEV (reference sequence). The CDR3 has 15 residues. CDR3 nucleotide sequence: TGTGCCAGCAGTTTATTGGGGGCCAGGGATGAAAAACTGTTTTTT. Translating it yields CASSLLGARDEKLFF.

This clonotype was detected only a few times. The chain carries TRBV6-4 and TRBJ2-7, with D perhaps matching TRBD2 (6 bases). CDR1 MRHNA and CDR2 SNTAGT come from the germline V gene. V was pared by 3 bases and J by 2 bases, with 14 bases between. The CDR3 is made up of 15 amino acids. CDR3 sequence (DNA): TGTGCCAGCAGTGAATTTAGCGGACTAACCTACGAGCAGTACTTC. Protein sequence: CASSEFSGLTYEQYF.

CDR3 region: CASNPDRVGAYEQYF. CDR3 coding DNA: TGTGCCAGCAACCCCGACAGGGTTGGAGCCTACGAGCAGTACTTC. The V and J genes are TRBV2 and TRBJ2-7; 7 bases fit TRBD1. Trimming cost V 7 bases and J 2 bases; bases outside gene matches: 11. The CDR3 runs 15 residues. The germline V gene has CDR1 SNHLY and CDR2 FYNNEI.

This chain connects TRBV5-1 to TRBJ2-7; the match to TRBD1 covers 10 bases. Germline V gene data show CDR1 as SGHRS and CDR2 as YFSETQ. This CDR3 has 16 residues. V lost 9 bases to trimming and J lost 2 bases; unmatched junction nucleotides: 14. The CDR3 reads CATSPGTGDPTYEQYF. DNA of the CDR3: TGCGCCACCTCGCCCGGGACAGGGGACCCAACCTACGAGCAGTACTTC.

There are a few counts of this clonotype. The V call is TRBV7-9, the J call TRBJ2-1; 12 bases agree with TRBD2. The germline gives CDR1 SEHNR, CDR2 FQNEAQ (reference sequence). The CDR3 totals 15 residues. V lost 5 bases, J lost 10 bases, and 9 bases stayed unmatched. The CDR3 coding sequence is TGTGCCAGCAGCACCAGACTAGCGGGAGTCGACGAGCAGTTCTTC. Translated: CASSTRLAGVDEQFF.

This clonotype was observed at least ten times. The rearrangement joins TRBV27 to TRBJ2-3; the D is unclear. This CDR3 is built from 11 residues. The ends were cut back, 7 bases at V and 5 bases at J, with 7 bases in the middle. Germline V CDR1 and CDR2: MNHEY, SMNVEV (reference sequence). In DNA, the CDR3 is TGTGCCAGCATGGTGGGAGATACGCAGTATTTT. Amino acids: CASMVGDTQYF.

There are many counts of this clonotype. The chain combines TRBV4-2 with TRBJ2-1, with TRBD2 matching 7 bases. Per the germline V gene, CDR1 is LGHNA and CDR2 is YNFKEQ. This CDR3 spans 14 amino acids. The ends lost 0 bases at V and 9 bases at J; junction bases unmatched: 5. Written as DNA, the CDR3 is TGTGCCAGCAGCCAAGACCCTGGGAGGGGTGAGCAGTTCTTC. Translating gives CASSQDPGRGEQFF.

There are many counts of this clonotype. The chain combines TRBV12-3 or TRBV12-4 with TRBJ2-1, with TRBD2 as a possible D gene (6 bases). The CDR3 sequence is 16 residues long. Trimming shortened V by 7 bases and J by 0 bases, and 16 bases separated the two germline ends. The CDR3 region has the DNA TGTGCCAGCACCAGTCGGGACTTCGGCTCCTACAATGAGCAGTTCTTC. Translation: CASTSRDFGSYNEQFF.

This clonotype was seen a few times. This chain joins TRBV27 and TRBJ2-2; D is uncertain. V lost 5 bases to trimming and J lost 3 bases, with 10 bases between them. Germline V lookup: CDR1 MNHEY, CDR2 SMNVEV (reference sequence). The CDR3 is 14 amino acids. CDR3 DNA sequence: TGTGCCAGCAGTATAGGGATAGACACCGGGGAGCTGTTTTTT. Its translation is CASSIGIDTGELFF.

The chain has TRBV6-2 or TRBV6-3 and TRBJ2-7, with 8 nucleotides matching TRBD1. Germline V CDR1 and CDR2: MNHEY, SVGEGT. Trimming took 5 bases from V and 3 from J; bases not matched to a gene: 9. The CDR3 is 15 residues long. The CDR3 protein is CASSLRQGLYYEQYF. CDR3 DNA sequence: TGTGCCAGCAGTCTACGACAGGGGCTTTACTACGAGCAGTACTTC.

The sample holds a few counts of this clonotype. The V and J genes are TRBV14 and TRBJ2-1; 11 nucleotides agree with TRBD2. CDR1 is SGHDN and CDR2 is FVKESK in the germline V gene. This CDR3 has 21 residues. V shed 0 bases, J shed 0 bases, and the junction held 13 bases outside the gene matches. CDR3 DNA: TGTGCCAGCAGCCAAGACTCGAGAACTAGCGGGAGCCTCAGCTCCTACAATGAGCAGTTCTTC. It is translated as CASSQDSRTSGSLSSYNEQFF.

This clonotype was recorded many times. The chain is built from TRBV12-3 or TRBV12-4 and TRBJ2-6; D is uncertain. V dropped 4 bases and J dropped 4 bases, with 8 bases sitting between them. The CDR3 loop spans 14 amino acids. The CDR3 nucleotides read TGTGCCAGCAGTTCATTGGCGGGGGCCAACGTCCTGACTTTC. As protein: CASSSLAGANVLTF.

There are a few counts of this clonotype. The CDR3 loop reads CASKRGSLETQYF. The CDR3 nucleotides are TGTGCCAGCAAGCGCGGGAGTTTGGAGACCCAGTACTTC. The genes are TRBV12-3 or TRBV12-4 and TRBJ2-5; 7 nucleotides match TRBD2. Trimming removed 7 bases from V and 5 bases from J; junction bases left unmatched: 7. The CDR3 covers 13 residues.

The CDR3 nucleotides are TGTGCCAGCAGTTTACCCCCGGGGCGCTCTGGAAACACCATATATTTT. Amino acids: CASSLPPGRSGNTIYF. The gene calls are TRBV28 and TRBJ1-3, with a tentative D call TRBD1 (5 bases). Trimming shortened V by 2 bases and J by 0 bases, and 11 bases separated the two germline ends. There are 16 residues in the CDR3. CDR1 is MDHEN, CDR2 SYDVKM, per germline.

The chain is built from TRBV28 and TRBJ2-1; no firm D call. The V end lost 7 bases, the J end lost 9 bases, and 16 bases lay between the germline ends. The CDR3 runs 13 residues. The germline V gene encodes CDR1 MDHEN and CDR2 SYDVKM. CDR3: CASTSLRGTEQFF. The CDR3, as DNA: TGTGCCAGCACTTCCCTAAGAGGTACTGAGCAGTTCTTC.

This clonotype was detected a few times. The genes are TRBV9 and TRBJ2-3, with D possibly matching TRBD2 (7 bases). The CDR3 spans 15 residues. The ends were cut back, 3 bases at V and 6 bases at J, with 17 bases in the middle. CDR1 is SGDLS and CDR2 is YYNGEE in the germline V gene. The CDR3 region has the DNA TGTGCCAGCAGCGAGGGGGGGGGGCTACCGGATACGCAGTATTTT. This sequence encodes CASSEGGGLPDTQYF.

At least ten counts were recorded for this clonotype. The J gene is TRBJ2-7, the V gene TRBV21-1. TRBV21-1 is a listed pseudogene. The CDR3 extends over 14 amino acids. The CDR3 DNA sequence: TGTGCCAGCAGCAAACGTTCACCCTCCTACGAGCAGTACTTC. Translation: CASSKRSPSYEQYF.

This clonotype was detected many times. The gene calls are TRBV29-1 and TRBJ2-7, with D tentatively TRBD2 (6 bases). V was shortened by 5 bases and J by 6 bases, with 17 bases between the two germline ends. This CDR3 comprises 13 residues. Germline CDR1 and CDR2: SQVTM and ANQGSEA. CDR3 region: CSVIRGNSGEQYF. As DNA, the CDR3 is TGCAGCGTTATACGGGGGAACTCTGGCGAGCAGTACTTC.

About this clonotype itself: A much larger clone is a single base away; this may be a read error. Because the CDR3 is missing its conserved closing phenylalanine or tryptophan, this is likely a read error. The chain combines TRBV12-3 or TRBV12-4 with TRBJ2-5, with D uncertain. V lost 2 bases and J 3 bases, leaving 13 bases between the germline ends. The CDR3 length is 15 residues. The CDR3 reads CASSLSLGFEETQYC. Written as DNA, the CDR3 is TGTGCCAGCAGTTTATCCCTAGGGTTCGAAGAGACCCAGTACTGC.

The CDR3 is CASSPEQGAGEKLFF. As DNA, the CDR3 is TGTGCCAGCAGTCCCGAACAGGGGGCAGGGGAAAAACTGTTTTTT. This sequence joins TRBV12-3 or TRBV12-4 and TRBJ1-4; 9 bases line up with TRBD1. The CDR3 sequence is 15 residues long. With V trimmed by 5 bases and J by 8 bases, 9 bases remained unmatched.